This TCR beta chain was sequenced for a study of blood T cell repertoires in COVID-19. Study background: Samples representing acute and convalescent COVID-19 were sourced from the United States, Italy and Spain. T cells, B-cell-depleted T cells, or PBMCs supplied cDNA or gDNA.

Per the original methods: From reference gene primer amplification, estimates of nucleated cell counts were derived. Sequencing was performed with immunoSEQ multiplex PCR; in TCRdb, only in-frame clones are kept and a portion is missing. The DNA was the basis for D and trimming; V, J and clone size are from that table. The sample consists of some 110,000 clones, roughly 84% of them appearing once. CDR3 length equals 13 residues. Deletions cut 3 bases from V and 5 bases from J, with 13 bases between. Germline CDR1 is SQVTM and CDR2 is ANQGSEA. The chain employs TRBV29-1 and TRBJ2-5; possibly TRBD2 for D (5 bases). The clonotype was recovered from a man in his 60s with acute or convalescent COVID-19. Material for sequencing was peripheral blood. CDR3 coding DNA: TGCAGCGTTGAGGCGGGTCGGGGTGAGACCCAGTACTTC. It is translated as CSVEAGRGETQYF. The full variable domain, with the rest looked up from reference TRBV29-1 and TRBJ2-5, is SAVISQKPSRDICQRGTSLTIQCQVDSQVTMMFWYRQQPGQSLTLIATANQGSEATYESGFVIDKFPISRPNLTFSTLTVSNMSPEDSSIYLCSVEAGRGETQYFGPGTRLLVL.